Detailed here is one T cell receptor beta chain. Its antigen remains unknown. Trimming stripped 8 bases from V and 0 bases from J, with 8 bases between. The CDR3 runs to 13 residues. CDR1 is ENHRY, CDR2 SYGVKD, per germline. This entry is derived from a study of human T cells and chemical hapten exposure. Whole-study findings and limits: Against controls, expanded TCRs gave rise to significantly more large CDR3 similarity clusters.

Time point described: pre-sensitization, week 0. The treatment is: therapeutic diphenylcyclopropenone sensitization with weekly scalp DPC. TCRdb reanalysed the RACE reads using MiXCR and keeps one entry per CDR3 protein. The sample lists 250,000 or so distinct CDR3 sequences, 8.6% occurring once. The source was whole blood, collected in connection with sensitization to the hapten diphenylcyclopropenone (DPC). This chain uses TRBV10-3 with TRBJ1-5; D is undetermined. The TCR was taken from a woman in her thirties or forties with alopecia areata. Some clones in this sample may be carry-over from other donors' samples. The CDR3 DNA reads as TGTGCCATCGCGCCGGATAGCAATCAGCCCCAGCATTTT. This sequence encodes CAIAPDSNQPQHF.